This TCR beta chain originates from a study of T cell responses to AZD1222 COVID-19 vaccine. General study findings and limits: Donors were mostly white British, more females; clonal diversity possibly underestimated. As reported, nearly half of all spike-specific TCRs target variant regions that are unmutated.

Sequenced by immunoSEQ multiplex PCR; TCRdb stores in-frame clones only, minus some. This table has roughly 140,000 clones, 85% to 95% appearing once. This CDR3 is 15 amino acids long. Trimming took off 3 bases at V and 0 bases at J, with 9 bases between the two ends. The germline gives CDR1 MDHEN, CDR2 SYDVKM. Points on this clone: Its target is not known.

Analyses pooled second doses at about 4 or about 12 weeks. The origin of this receptor is an adult who received the AZD1222 COVID-19 vaccine. Sequenced material: peripheral blood, taken 28 days after the second AZD1222 dose. The V and J genes are TRBV28 and TRBJ1-5; D ambiguous. The CDR3 coding sequence is TGTGCCAGCAGTTTGGGCGGCGATAGCAATCAGCCCCAGCATTTT. Translated: CASSLGGDSNQPQHF.